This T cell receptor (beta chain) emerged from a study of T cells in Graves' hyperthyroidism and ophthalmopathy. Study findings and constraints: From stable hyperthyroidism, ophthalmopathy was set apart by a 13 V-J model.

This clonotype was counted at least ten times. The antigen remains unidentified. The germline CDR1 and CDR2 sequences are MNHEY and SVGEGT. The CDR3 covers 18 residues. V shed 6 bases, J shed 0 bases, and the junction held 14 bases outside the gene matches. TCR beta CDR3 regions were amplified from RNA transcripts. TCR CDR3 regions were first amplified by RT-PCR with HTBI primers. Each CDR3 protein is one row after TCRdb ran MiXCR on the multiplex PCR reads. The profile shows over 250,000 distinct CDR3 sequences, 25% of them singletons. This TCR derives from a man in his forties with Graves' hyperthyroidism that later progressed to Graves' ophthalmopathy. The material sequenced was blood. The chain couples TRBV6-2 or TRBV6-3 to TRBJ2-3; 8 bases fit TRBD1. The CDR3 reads CASRPLRTGRISTDTQYF. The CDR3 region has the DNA TGTGCCAGCAGACCCCTAAGGACAGGGAGAATTAGCACAGATACGCAGTATTTT.